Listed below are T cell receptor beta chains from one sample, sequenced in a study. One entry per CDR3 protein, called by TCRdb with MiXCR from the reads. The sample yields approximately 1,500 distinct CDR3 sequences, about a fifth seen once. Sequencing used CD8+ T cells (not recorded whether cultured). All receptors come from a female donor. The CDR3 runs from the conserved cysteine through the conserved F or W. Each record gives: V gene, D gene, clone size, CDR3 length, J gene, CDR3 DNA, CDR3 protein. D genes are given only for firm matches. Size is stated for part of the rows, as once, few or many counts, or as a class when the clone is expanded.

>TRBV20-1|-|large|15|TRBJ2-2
TGCAGTGCTAGGTACAGGGCGGGAGCATCCGGGGAGCTGTTTTTT
CSARYRAGASGELFF
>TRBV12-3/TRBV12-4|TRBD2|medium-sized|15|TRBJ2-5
TGTGCCAGCAGCTACCAGCGGGGGGCGGGAGAGACCCAGTACTTC
CASSYQRGAGETQYF
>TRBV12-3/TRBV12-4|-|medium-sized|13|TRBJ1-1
TGTGCCAGCAGACCCCGAACGGGGACTGAAGCTTTCTTT
CASRPRTGTEAFF
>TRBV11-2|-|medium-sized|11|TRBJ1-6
TGTGCCAGCAGCTTAAATGAGCCCCTCCACTTT
CASSLNEPLHF
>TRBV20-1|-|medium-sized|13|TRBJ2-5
TGCAGTGCTAGAGTGGGGCCCCAAGAGACCCAGTACTTC
CSARVGPQETQYF
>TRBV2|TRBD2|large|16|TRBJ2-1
TGTGCCAGCAGATCAACCGGACTAGCGGGCTACAATGAGCAGTTCTTC
CASRSTGLAGYNEQFF
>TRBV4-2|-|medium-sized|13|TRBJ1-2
TGTGCCAGCAGCCACAAGGGTTCGGGTGGCTACACCTTC
CASSHKGSGGYTF
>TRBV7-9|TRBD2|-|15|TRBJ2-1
TGTGCCAGCAGTTTATCCGCTAGCGGGTACAATGAGCAGATCTTC
CASSLSASGYNEQIF
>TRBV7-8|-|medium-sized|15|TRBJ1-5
TGTGCCAGCAGCTTATCAGGGATGCTGAATCAGCCCCAGCATTTT
CASSLSGMLNQPQHF
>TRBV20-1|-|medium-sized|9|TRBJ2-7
TGCAGTGCTAGCCTGCCTACTATCTTC
CSASLPTIF
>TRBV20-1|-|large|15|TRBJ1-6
TGCAGTGCTAGAGATCTGGCGGCCTATAATTCACCCCTCCACTTT
CSARDLAAYNSPLHF
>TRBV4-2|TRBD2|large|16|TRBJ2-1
TGTGCCAGCAGCCAAGATAGTAGCGGGGGGTACAATGAGCAGTTCTTC
CASSQDSSGGYNEQFF
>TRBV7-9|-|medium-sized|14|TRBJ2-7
TGTGCCAGCAGCTTAACGACCAGCCCTGGGGAGCAGTACTTC
CASSLTTSPGEQYF
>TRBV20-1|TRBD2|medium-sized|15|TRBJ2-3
TGCAGTGCTAGAGATTTTAGCGGGAGGGAAAAATCGCAGTATTTT
CSARDFSGREKSQYF
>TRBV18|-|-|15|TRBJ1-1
TGTGCCAGCTCCCCCGGAGGGAGGGGGAACACTGAAGCTTTCTTT
CASSPGGRGNTEAFF
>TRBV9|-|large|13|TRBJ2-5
TGTGCCAGCAGCGTAATGTTGGGAGAGACCCAGTACTTC
CASSVMLGETQYF
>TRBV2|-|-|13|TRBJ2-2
TGTGCCAGCAGTGATGGTAGGGCGTGGGAGCTGTTTTTT
CASSDGRAWELFF
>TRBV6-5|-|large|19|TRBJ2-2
TGTGCCAGCAGTTACTTCCTAGCGCAGACAGGGATCAACACCGGGGAGCTGTTTTTT
CASSYFLAQTGINTGELFF
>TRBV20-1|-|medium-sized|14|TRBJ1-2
TGCAGTGCTAGAGATCCGGATCGGTTGTATGGCTACACCTTC
CSARDPDRLYGYTF
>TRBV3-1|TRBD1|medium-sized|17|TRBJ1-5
TGTGCCAGCAGCCCGACCTACGGGACAGGGGGCGGTCAGCCCCAGCATTTT
CASSPTYGTGGGQPQHF
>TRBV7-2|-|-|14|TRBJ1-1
TGTGCCAACAGCTTAGGGGGTTGGAACACTGAAGCTTTCTTT
CANSLGGWNTEAFF
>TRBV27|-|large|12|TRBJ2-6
TGTGCCAGCACAACTGGGGCCAACGTCCTGACTTTC
CASTTGANVLTF
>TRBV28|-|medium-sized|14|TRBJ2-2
TGTGCCAGCAGGAAACAGGGGAACACCGGGGAGCTGTTTTTT
CASRKQGNTGELFF
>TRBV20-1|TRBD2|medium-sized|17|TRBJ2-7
TGCAGTGCTAGAGCCATCCAGCGGGAGGGGTTCTCCTACGAGCAGTACTTC
CSARAIQREGFSYEQYF
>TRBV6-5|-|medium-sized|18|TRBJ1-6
TGTGCCAGCAGTTATTCCTCAAACCCGGGGGAGTTGAATTCACCCCTCCACTTT
CASSYSSNPGELNSPLHF
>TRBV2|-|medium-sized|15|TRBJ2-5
TGTGCCAGCTGCATTGCACCCGGGGTACAAGAGACCCAGTACTTC
CASCIAPGVQETQYF
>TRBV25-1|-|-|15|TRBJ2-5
TGTGCCAGCAGGGGTATCGGCCGCTCAGAAGAGACCCAGTACTTC
CASRGIGRSEETQYF
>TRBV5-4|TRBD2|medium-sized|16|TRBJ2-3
TGTGCCAGCAGCCAAGGCGGGGCTAGCGGGGGAGATACGCAGTATTTT
CASSQGGASGGDTQYF
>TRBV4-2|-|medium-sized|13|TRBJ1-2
TGTACCAGCAGCCACGAGGGTTCGGGTGGCTACACCTTC
CTSSHEGSGGYTF
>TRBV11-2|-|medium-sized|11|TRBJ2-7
TGTGCCAGCAGCTTAAATTGGGAGCAGTACTTC
CASSLNWEQYF
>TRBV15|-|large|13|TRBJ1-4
TGTGCCACCAGACAGGAGACTAATGAAAAACTGTTTTTT
CATRQETNEKLFF
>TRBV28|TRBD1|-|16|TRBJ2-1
TGTGCCAGGAGTCCAACGGGACAGGGAGCCTACGATGAGCAGTTCTTC
CARSPTGQGAYDEQFF
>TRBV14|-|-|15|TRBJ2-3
TGTGCCGGCAACCAAGGCAGCGGTAGCACAGATACGCAGTATTTT
CAGNQGSGSTDTQYF
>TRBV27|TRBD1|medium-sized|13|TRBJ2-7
TGTGCCAGCAGTTGGGGGACAGTCTACGAGCAGTACTTC
CASSWGTVYEQYF
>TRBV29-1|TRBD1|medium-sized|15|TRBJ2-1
TGCAGCGTTGAATCTGAGACAGGGGGTTTGAATGAGCAGTTCTTC
CSVESETGGLNEQFF
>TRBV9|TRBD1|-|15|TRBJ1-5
TGTGCCAGCTCCCAGACAGGGGGCCTCAATTGGCCCCAGCATTTT
CASSQTGGLNWPQHF
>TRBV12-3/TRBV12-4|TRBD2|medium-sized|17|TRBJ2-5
TGTGCCAGCAACCTCAAGGGACTAGCGGGGGGGCCGGGGACCCAGTACTTC
CASNLKGLAGGPGTQYF
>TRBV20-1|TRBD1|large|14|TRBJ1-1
TGCAGTGCTAGAGGGGGACAGGTTGACACTGAAGCTTTCTTT
CSARGGQVDTEAFF
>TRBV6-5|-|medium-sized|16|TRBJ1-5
TGTGCCAGCAGCGTAGGACAAGACTATAGCAATCAGCCCCAGCATTTT
CASSVGQDYSNQPQHF
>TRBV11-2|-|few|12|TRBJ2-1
TGTGCCAGCAGCTTAGAACCGGGAGAGCAGTTCTTC
CASSLEPGEQFF
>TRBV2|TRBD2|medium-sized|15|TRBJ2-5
TGTGCCAGCATTTCTAGCGGGGGTTGGCAAGAGACCCAGTACTTC
CASISSGGWQETQYF